The 27 T cell receptor beta chains below all came from one sample that was sequenced in a study of blood T cell repertoires in COVID-19 (dated by TCRdb to between 2020 and 2021). The library relied on the immunoSEQ multiplex PCR assay. TCRdb's version of the immuneACCESS table is confined to in-frame rearrangements and falls short of the full clone set. An unresolved V gene accounts for under half of the shortfall where checked; the remainder is of unknown origin. This sample has some 340,000 clones in its table, and 85% of those were observed once. 3% to 4.5% of the sample comes from the top ten. Sequences were obtained from peripheral blood. The receptors here all came from a woman between 18 and 30 years old with acute or convalescent COVID-19.

This clone appeared once. The chain uses TRBV3-1 (or the pseudogene TRBV3-2) and TRBJ1-5; D gene unclear. This CDR3 is 16 amino acids long. Germline lookup yields CDR1 LGHDT and CDR2 YNNKEL (reference sequence). Trimming took 0 bases from V and 3 from J, leaving 12 bases between them. CDR3 sequence reads: CASSQDFGGSNQPQHF. The CDR3 DNA reads TGTGCCAGCAGCCAAGATTTCGGCGGTTCCAATCAGCCCCAGCATTTT.

This clone has at least ten counts. J is TRBJ2-2 and V is TRBV30; 9 bases map to TRBD1. J was trimmed by 3 bases and V by 2 bases; bases with no gene match: 4. The CDR3 totals 15 residues. Germline V CDR1 and CDR2: GTSNPN, SVGIG (reference sequence). This CDR3 is CAWSLGDRDTGELFF. Here the CDR3 DNA reads TGTGCCTGGAGTCTCGGGGACAGGGACACCGGGGAGCTGTTTTTT.

The count of this clone is one. This CDR3 reads CASSARGGREAFF. The CDR3 nucleotides are TGTGCCAGCAGCGCTCGAGGAGGGAGGGAAGCTTTCTTT. The chain uses TRBV21-1 and TRBJ1-1. TRBV21-1 is designated a pseudogene. The CDR3 totals 13 residues.

This clone was counted a single time. The rearrangement links TRBV28 to TRBJ2-2; the D gene is possibly TRBD2 (5 bases). This CDR3 is built from 14 residues. Germline lookup yields CDR1 MDHEN and CDR2 SYDVKM. The V end was cut by 3 bases, the J end by 1 base, with 6 bases between. The CDR3, as DNA: TGTGCCAGCAGTTTTAGCGAGAACACCGGGGAGCTGTTTTTT. This translates into CASSFSENTGELFF.

This chain joins TRBV30 and TRBJ2-3; a weak D match, TRBD2 (5 bases). Germline CDR1 is GTSNPN and CDR2 is SVGIG (reference sequence). The CDR3 is made up of 13 amino acids. V lost 1 base and J 6 bases, leaving 11 bases between the germline ends. CDR3 coding DNA: TGTGCCTGGAGTGCGAACCCGGGGGATACGCAGTATTTT. Its protein product is CAWSANPGDTQYF.

V is TRBV28 and J is TRBJ2-1; 7 bases line up with TRBD2. The germline V gene encodes CDR1 MDHEN and CDR2 SYDVKM. The CDR3 loop spans 14 amino acids. The V gene end was trimmed by 10 bases and the J gene end by 3 bases; junction bases not matched to a gene: 9. CDR3 loop: CANSGGSRYNEQFF. CDR3 nucleotides: TGTGCCAACTCAGGCGGGAGTCGCTACAATGAGCAGTTCTTC.

The chain uses TRBV4-2 and TRBJ1-2; D gene ambiguous. V gave up 0 bases and J gave up 4 bases, with 12 bases separating them. Germline V lookup: CDR1 LGHNA, CDR2 YNFKEQ. This CDR3 is built from 15 residues. CDR3 in DNA: TGTGCCAGCAGCCAAGATCAGCCCGGGAGCTATGGCTACACCTTC. This translates into CASSQDQPGSYGYTF.

This rearrangement joins TRBV24-1 to TRBJ1-2; D unresolved. V lost 2 bases and J 8 bases, leaving 8 bases between the germline ends. CDR3 length: 12 residues. Germline V CDR1 and CDR2: KGHDR, SFDVKD. The CDR3 region has the DNA TGTGCCACCAGTGATTCGACCGGGGGCTACACCTTC. This gives the protein CATSDSTGGYTF.

This clone has only one observation. This chain connects TRBV6-1 to TRBJ2-4; TRBD1 matches 8 bases. Germline V gives CDR1 MNHNS, CDR2 SASEGT. The CDR3 totals 13 residues. Trimming took 5 bases from V and 15 from J; bases not matched to a gene: 12. This CDR3 reads CASSSTQDREGYF. DNA for the CDR3: TGTGCCAGCAGTTCCACCCAGGACAGGGAAGGGTACTTC.

The chain is built from TRBV6-5 and TRBJ2-1; D possibly corresponds to TRBD2 (5 bases). Germline V gene data show CDR1 as MNHEY and CDR2 as SVGAGI. V lost 6 bases, J lost 1 base, and 13 bases lay in between. CDR3 size: 15 residues. The DNA of the CDR3 is TGTGCCAGCAGGGGTGAGGGAGCATCCTACAATGAGCAGTTCTTC. Translation gives CASRGEGASYNEQFF.

Here the CDR3 reads CASSPRQQRGGLTDTQYF. The CDR3 DNA sequence: TGTGCCAGCAGCCCGCGACAGCAGCGGGGGGGCCTGACAGATACGCAGTATTTT. V gene TRBV7-6 combines with J gene TRBJ2-3; 10 nucleotides agree with TRBD2. Germline CDR1 reads SGHVS; CDR2 reads FNYEAQ. The CDR3 runs 18 residues. After removal of 5 bases from V and 3 bases from J, the junction contained 14 bases not matched to a gene.

The chain joins TRBV30 to TRBJ1-5; D is undetermined. The CDR3 consists of 14 residues. CDR1 and CDR2 (germline): GTSNPN, SVGIG (reference sequence). V lost 3 bases, J lost 4 bases, and 13 bases lay in between. In DNA form, the CDR3 reads TGTGCCTGGAGCCCGGTTGGGCCAAATCAGCCCCAGCATTTT. Translation: CAWSPVGPNQPQHF.

The chain employs TRBV11-1 and TRBJ1-1; D unresolved. The length of the CDR3 is 14 residues. Germline V gives CDR1 SGHAT, CDR2 FQDESV (reference sequence). Trimming removed 2 bases from V and 5 bases from J, with 12 bases in between. The CDR3 region is CASSLKTGRTEAFF. The CDR3 DNA follows: TGTGCCAGCAGCTTAAAGACGGGAAGGACTGAAGCTTTCTTT.

This clone was detected only a few times. The chain combines TRBV30 with TRBJ1-5; D is uncertain. Germline values: CDR1 GTSNPN, CDR2 SVGIG (reference sequence). CDR3 length: 17 residues. The V end lost 1 base, the J end lost 0 bases, and 16 bases lay between the germline ends. This chain's CDR3 is CAWSGSATPYSNQPQHF. The CDR3 DNA is TGTGCCTGGAGTGGGTCAGCGACCCCTTATAGCAATCAGCCCCAGCATTTT.

The V and J genes are TRBV7-2 and TRBJ2-3; tentative D call: TRBD2 (5 bases). Per germline, CDR1 SGHTA and CDR2 FQGNSA. V dropped 2 bases and J dropped 5 bases, with 14 bases sitting between them. The CDR3 loop spans 15 amino acids. The CDR3 bases are TGTGCCAGCAGCTTATTAGGCCTCGAGGGAGATACGCAGTATTTT. Translation gives CASSLLGLEGDTQYF.

The V and J genes are TRBV19 and TRBJ1-3; 7 nucleotides agree with TRBD1. The ends lost 3 bases at V and 4 bases at J; junction bases unmatched: 3. Germline-derived CDR1 and CDR2 are LNHDA and SQIVND (reference sequence). There are 14 residues in the CDR3. The CDR3 here is CASSMQGDGNTIYF. The CDR3 coding sequence is TGTGCCAGTAGTATGCAGGGGGACGGAAACACCATATATTTT.

The V gene is TRBV7-2, the J gene TRBJ1-6; D remains ambiguous. The CDR3 length is 18 residues. Trimming stripped 3 bases from V and 7 bases from J, with 22 bases between. Germline CDR1 and CDR2: SGHTA and FQGNSA. The CDR3 reads CASSLPSYRGPANSPLHF. As DNA, the CDR3 is TGTGCCAGCAGCTTGCCCTCCTATCGGGGTCCCGCAAATTCACCCCTCCACTTT.

The chain's CDR3 is CASGLVESWNEQFF. CDR3 nucleotides: TGTGCTAGTGGTTTGGTAGAGTCATGGAATGAGCAGTTCTTC. The chain employs TRBV12-5 and TRBJ2-1; D remains unclear. The V and J ends lost 0 bases and 7 bases respectively, with 10 bases between them. From germline, CDR1 is LGHNT and CDR2 FRNRAP. This CDR3 is built from 14 residues.

The chain joins TRBV7-9 to TRBJ2-3; 7 nucleotides line up with TRBD2. CDR3 length: 17 amino acids. Germline V gives CDR1 SEHNR, CDR2 FQNEAQ (reference sequence). J was trimmed by 0 bases and V by 3 bases; bases with no gene match: 9. The DNA of the CDR3 is TGTGCCAGCAGCTTGGAGGGAAGCGGGGCTAGCACAGATACGCAGTATTTT. As protein: CASSLEGSGASTDTQYF.

The rearrangement links TRBV19 to TRBJ1-5, with D uncertain. CDR3 length: 13 amino acids. V lost 9 bases and J 2 bases, leaving 11 bases between the germline ends. Germline V gene sequence: CDR1 LNHDA, CDR2 SQIVND (reference sequence). The chain's CDR3 is CASARSGNQPQHF. The CDR3 DNA reads TGTGCCAGCGCCCGGTCGGGCAATCAGCCCCAGCATTTT.

V gene TRBV2 combines with J gene TRBJ1-2; 7 bases are a match to TRBD1. The CDR3 covers 11 residues. Germline lookup yields CDR1 SNHLY and CDR2 FYNNEI. V shed 5 bases, J shed 12 bases, and the junction held 6 bases outside the gene matches. The CDR3 spells CASSYDRAHTF. The CDR3, as DNA: TGTGCCAGCAGTTATGACAGGGCCCACACCTTC.

This chain links TRBV11-1 with TRBJ2-7, with 10 nucleotides matching TRBD1. V shed 8 bases and J 5 bases; nucleotides not matched to a gene: 9. This CDR3 is 14 amino acids long. Germline V lookup: CDR1 SGHAT, CDR2 FQDESV (reference sequence). The DNA of the CDR3 is TGTGCCAGCGCCCGGGACAGGGGTTCCGACGAGCAGTACTTC. This gives the protein CASARDRGSDEQYF. The entire variable domain, with the rest obtained from reference TRBV11-1 and TRBJ2-7, is as follows: EAEVAQSPRYKITEKSQAVAFWCDPISGHATLYWYRQILGQGPELLVQFQDESVVDDSQLPKDRFSAERLKGVDSTLKIQPAELGDSAMYLCASARDRGSDEQYFGPGTRLTVT.

This clone came up once. The chain has TRBV7-2 and TRBJ1-4; perhaps TRBD1 as D (6 bases). The germline gives CDR1 SGHTA, CDR2 FQGNSA. The V and J ends lost 1 base and 3 bases respectively, with 12 bases between them. The CDR3 sequence is 16 residues long. CDR3 nucleotides: TGTGCCAGCAGCTTAGGACAGGATGGAGCTAATGAAAAACTGTTTTTT. Encoded protein: CASSLGQDGANEKLFF. The full variable domain, rest sourced from reference TRBV7-2 and TRBJ1-4, is GAGVSQSPSNKVTEKGKDVELRCDPISGHTALYWYRQSLGQGLEFLIYFQGNSAPDKSGLPSDRFSAERTGGSVSTLTIQRTQQEDSAVYLCASSLGQDGANEKLFFGSGTQLSVL.

The chain carries TRBV28 and TRBJ2-3; D is ambiguous. Trimming took off 5 bases at V and 1 base at J, with 7 bases between the two ends. Germline V gene sequence: CDR1 MDHEN, CDR2 SYDVKM. The CDR3 contains 13 residues. The CDR3 DNA is TGTGCCAGCAGTCCTATGCGCACAGATACGCAGTATTTT. This sequence encodes CASSPMRTDTQYF.

This chain uses TRBV18 with TRBJ1-4; TRBD1 aligns across 7 bases. Per the germline V gene, CDR1 is KGHSH and CDR2 is LQKENI. This CDR3 contains 15 residues. Trimming cost V 6 bases and J 4 bases; bases outside gene matches: 8. The DNA of the CDR3 is TGTGCCAGCTCCCAGGCAGGGGGAATTAATGAAAAACTGTTTTTT. It encodes CASSQAGGINEKLFF.

The V gene is TRBV11-2, the J gene TRBJ2-2; D is unresolved. V was pared by 5 bases and J by 8 bases, with 9 bases between. CDR1 and CDR2 (germline): SGHAT, FQNNGV. The length of the CDR3 is 12 residues. The CDR3 DNA is TGTGCCAGCAGCCCACCCGGGGGGGAGCTGTTTTTT. Translation: CASSPPGGELFF. The whole variable domain, remainder taken from reference TRBV11-2 and TRBJ2-2, is EAGVAQSPRYKIIEKRQSVAFWCNPISGHATLYWYQQILGQGPKLLIQFQNNGVVDDSQLPKDRFSAERLKGVDSTLKIQPAKLEDSAVYLCASSPPGGELFFGEGSRLTVL.

The chain is built from TRBV23-1 and TRBJ2-6, with D unresolved. TRBV23-1 is reported as an ORF; its role is uncertain. CDR3 length: 15 residues. Trimming shortened V by 1 base and J by 0 bases, and 4 bases separated the two germline ends. CDR3 in DNA: TGCGCCAGCAGTCAATACAGCTCTGGGGCCAACGTCCTGACTTTC. This gives the protein CASSQYSSGANVLTF.